This T cell receptor (beta chain) was retrieved from a study of blood T cell repertoires in COVID-19. V was clipped by 2 bases and J by 0 bases; unmatched bases: 3. CDR1 LNHDA and CDR2 SQIVND come from the germline V gene (reference sequence). The CDR3 is made up of 15 amino acids. Generated by immunoSEQ multiplex PCR, the TCRdb table keeps only in-frame clones and is missing some. The sample records hundreds of thousands of clones, about 85% being singletons. Comment on this clone: Other DNA sequences in the same sample also yield this CDR3.

What was sequenced was peripheral blood. This TCR came from a woman in her late teens or twenties who had recovered from COVID-19. The V call is TRBV19, the J call TRBJ2-7, with 8 bases aligning to TRBD2. The CDR3 sequence: CASSISSGSSYEQYF. CDR3 nucleotide sequence: TGTGCCAGTAGTATATCTAGCGGGTCCTCCTACGAGCAGTACTTC. Supplemented by reference TRBV19 and TRBJ2-7, the full variable domain reads DGGITQSPKYLFRKEGQNVTLSCEQNLNHDAMYWYRQDPGQGLRLIYYSQIVNDFQKGDIAEGYSVSREKKESFPLTVTSAQKNPTAFYLCASSISSGSSYEQYFGPGTRLTVT.